The 16 T cell receptor beta chains presented below share a single source sample, sequenced in a study of blood T cell repertoires in COVID-19. Using immunoSEQ multiplex PCR, the repertoire was profiled, and TCRdb retains in-frame clones only, with some absent. This table has 250,000 to 400,000 clones, about 90% appearing once. Sequenced input: PBMCs or T cells enriched from blood (not recorded which). These receptors all stem from a woman younger than 45 who had recovered from COVID-19.

The chain employs TRBV18 and TRBJ1-6; D call uncertain. Germline CDR1 is KGHSH and CDR2 is LQKENI. CDR3 size: 16 residues. V lost 6 bases to trimming and J lost 6 bases, with 18 bases between them. The CDR3 spells CASSPGLRVRNSPLHF. The CDR3 nucleotides read TGTGCCAGCTCCCCGGGTCTCCGGGTTCGTAATTCACCCCTCCACTTT. The whole variable domain, remainder taken from reference TRBV18 and TRBJ1-6, is NAGVMQNPRHLVRRRGQEARLRCSPMKGHSHVYWYRQLPEEGLKFMVYLQKENIIDESGMPKERFSAEFPKEGPSILRIQQVVRGDSAAYFCASSPGLRVRNSPLHFGNGTRLTVT.

This chain links TRBV6-5 with TRBJ2-7, with 8 bases fitting TRBD1. This CDR3 is built from 13 residues. The trim removed 8 bases at V and 4 bases at J, leaving 7 bases unmatched. Germline V gene sequence: CDR1 MNHEY, CDR2 SVGAGI. CDR3 amino acids: CASGRTGRYEQYF. In DNA, the CDR3 is TGTGCCAGCGGTCGGACAGGGAGGTACGAGCAGTACTTC.

The CDR3, as DNA: TGCGCCAGCAGCTTGGGACAGAATAATTCACCCCTCCACTTT. As protein: CASSLGQNNSPLHF. The chain links TRBV5-1 to TRBJ1-6; D is possibly TRBD1 (5 bases). The CDR3 has 14 residues. V was cut by 0 bases and J by 5 bases, with 6 bases left in between. Germline CDR1 reads SGHRS; CDR2 reads YFSETQ.

This sequence joins TRBV19 and TRBJ1-2; 8 nucleotides line up with TRBD1. Germline lookup yields CDR1 LNHDA and CDR2 SQIVND (reference sequence). The CDR3 contains 16 residues. Trimming took 7 bases from V and 5 from J; bases not matched to a gene: 15. CDR3 DNA sequence: TGTGCCAGTACCCCAGGGAATTCGGACAGGGCGTATGGCTACACCTTC. Protein: CASTPGNSDRAYGYTF.

The chain carries TRBV2 and TRBJ1-6; D is possibly TRBD1 (6 bases). Germline V lookup: CDR1 SNHLY, CDR2 FYNNEI. This CDR3 region has 17 residues. Between the trimmed V and J ends, which lost 7 bases and 3 bases, there was a span of 19 bases. This CDR3 is CASIAGVLGDYNSPLHF. In DNA form, the CDR3 reads TGTGCCAGCATTGCAGGGGTTTTAGGTGACTATAATTCACCCCTCCACTTT. The variable domain in full, with the rest retrieved from reference TRBV2 and TRBJ1-6, is EPEVTQTPSHQVTQMGQEVILRCVPISNHLYFYWYRQILGQKVEFLVSFYNNEISEKSEIFDDQFSVERPDGSNFTLKIRSTKLEDSAMYFCASIAGVLGDYNSPLHFGNGTRLTVT.

V is TRBV25-1 and J is TRBJ2-7, with D hard to call. Germline loops: CDR1 MGHDK, CDR2 SYGVNS. Deletions cut 7 bases from V and 0 bases from J, with 19 bases between. The CDR3 runs to 16 residues. The CDR3 here is CASNQESQLSSYEQYF. Here the CDR3 DNA reads TGTGCCAGCAATCAGGAATCCCAATTAAGCTCCTACGAGCAGTACTTC.

Concerning this clone: Other nucleotide sequences from this sample produce the same CDR3. This chain connects TRBV6-4 to TRBJ1-1; D not certain. Germline lookup yields CDR1 MRHNA and CDR2 SNTAGT. The CDR3 spans 13 residues. Trimming removed 0 bases at V and 5 bases at J, with 7 bases between. This CDR3 is CASSDSSMTEAFF. The CDR3 DNA sequence: TGTGCCAGCAGTGACTCCAGTATGACTGAAGCTTTCTTT.

This clone was recorded only once. DNA of the CDR3: TGTGCCAGCAGCTTGGCCAGGGGATTTTCCTACGAGCAGTACTTC. Translating it yields CASSLARGFSYEQYF. This chain uses TRBV5-4 with TRBJ2-7; D is possibly TRBD1 (6 bases). This CDR3 has 15 amino acids. Germline V CDR1 and CDR2: SGHNT, YYREEE (reference sequence). V shed 0 bases and J shed 1 base, with 11 bases lying between them. Full variable domain (remainder filled in from reference TRBV5-4 and TRBJ2-7): ETGVTQSPTHLIKTRGQQVTLRCSSQSGHNTVSWYQQALGQGPQFIFQYYREEENGRGNFPPRFSGLQFPNYSSELNVNALELDDSALYLCASSLARGFSYEQYFGPGTRLTVT.

This chain uses TRBV4-1 with TRBJ1-1; TRBD1 matches 7 bases. Germline trimming cut 1 base from V and 3 bases from J; bases unmatched to any gene: 5. The germline V gene encodes CDR1 MGHRA and CDR2 YSYEKL. This CDR3 has 15 residues. Here the CDR3 DNA reads TGCGCCAGCAGCCAAGGGGCAGGGGGGCACACTGAAGCTTTCTTT. Residues: CASSQGAGGHTEAFF.

The chain is built from TRBV19 and TRBJ2-3; D remains ambiguous. Per the germline V gene, CDR1 is LNHDA and CDR2 is SQIVND (reference sequence). V lost 10 bases to trimming and J lost 5 bases, with 16 bases between them. This CDR3 has 13 amino acids. The DNA of the CDR3 is TGTGCCATAAGTACCAGGTTTAGAGATACGCAGTATTTT. This translates into CAISTRFRDTQYF.

The chain is built from TRBV6-5 and TRBJ1-1, with 7 bases matching TRBD1. The CDR3 contains 14 residues. With 7 bases clipped from V and 2 bases from J, the junction kept 7 bases outside the gene matches. Looked up from germline, CDR1 is MNHEY and CDR2 is SVGAGI. CDR3 nucleotides: TGTGCCAGCATCATGGACAGGCTAAACACTGAAGCTTTCTTT. Residues: CASIMDRLNTEAFF.

The genes are TRBV15 and TRBJ2-7; TRBD2 is a possible D gene (5 bases). The V gene lost 3 bases and the J gene lost 2 bases, with 11 bases spanning the gap. Germline lookup yields CDR1 LNHNV and CDR2 YYDKDF (reference sequence). The CDR3 has 14 residues. The CDR3 protein is CATSRDPGTYEQYF. The CDR3 DNA reads as TGTGCCACCAGCAGGGACCCGGGGACCTACGAGCAGTACTTC.

The V call is TRBV6-6, the J call TRBJ1-6; the D gene is possibly TRBD1 (5 bases). The CDR3 loop spans 18 amino acids. Germline V CDR1 and CDR2: MNHNY, SVGAGI (reference sequence). V lost 5 bases and J lost 6, with 23 bases in between. DNA for the CDR3: TGTGCCAGCAGTCGAAGGGTGGCGACGCAAGGGGTTAATTCACCCCTCCACTTT. Translated, it gives CASSRRVATQGVNSPLHF.

V usage is TRBV3-1 (or the pseudogene TRBV3-2) and J usage is TRBJ2-7; TRBD1 aligns across 10 bases. Germline V CDR1 and CDR2: LGHDT, YNNKEL (reference sequence). The length of the CDR3 is 15 residues. The ends lost 4 bases at V and 4 bases at J; junction bases unmatched: 7. In DNA form, the CDR3 reads TGTGCCAGCAGCCCCGGGACAGGGGAGGGTTACGAGCAGTACTTC. Its protein product is CASSPGTGEGYEQYF.

V is TRBV19 and J is TRBJ2-5; 7 nucleotides agree with TRBD1. The length of the CDR3 is 15 residues. V was pared by 3 bases and J by 2 bases, with 6 bases of the junction left unmatched. Germline-derived CDR1 and CDR2 are LNHDA and SQIVND (reference sequence). The CDR3 DNA follows: TGTGCCAGTAGTATCGGGACAGTAATTCAAGAGACCCAGTACTTC. This sequence encodes CASSIGTVIQETQYF.

The J gene is TRBJ2-1, the V gene TRBV7-6, with a weak D call TRBD1 (6 bases). The germline gives CDR1 SGHVS, CDR2 FNYEAQ. Trimming left V 7 bases short and J 4 bases short, with 23 bases between. The CDR3 consists of 17 residues. CDR3 residues: CASTSQGPGLVYNEQFF. The CDR3 DNA reads TGTGCCAGCACTTCCCAGGGGCCCGGACTCGTTTACAATGAGCAGTTCTTC.